Presented here are 10 T cell receptor beta chains from one specimen sequenced in a study of tumor-infiltrating lymphocytes in localized non-small cell lung cancer. Clones were read by immunoSEQ multiplex PCR, and TCRdb kept only the in-frame ones, dropping some. The sample holds over 15,000 clones, roughly 69% seen once. Specimen: lung tumor tissue. The origin of the receptors is a human donor with non-small cell lung cancer.

The genes are TRBV18 and TRBJ1-2, with D uncertain. The CDR3 sequence is 16 residues long. Trimming stripped 0 bases from V and 0 bases from J, with 11 bases between. Germline lookup yields CDR1 KGHSH and CDR2 LQKENI. This chain's CDR3 is CASSPPLVSTNYGYTF. CDR3 coding DNA: TGTGCCAGCTCACCACCGTTAGTGTCGACTAACTATGGCTACACCTTC.

This clone was seen only once. The chain carries TRBV29-1 and TRBJ2-7, with 8 positions matching TRBD1. This CDR3 is 12 amino acids long. Germline CDR1 reads SQVTM; CDR2 reads ANQGSEA. V lost 2 bases to trimming and J lost 5 bases; unmatched junction nucleotides: 2. CDR3 residues: CSVELQGDEQYF. The CDR3 region has the DNA TGCAGCGTTGAATTACAGGGGGACGAGCAGTACTTC.

The V call is TRBV29-1, the J call TRBJ1-4; tentatively, D is TRBD1 (5 bases). Germline V gene sequence: CDR1 SQVTM, CDR2 ANQGSEA. V was shortened by 0 bases and J by 14 bases, with 10 bases between the two germline ends. This CDR3 comprises 11 residues. The CDR3 DNA reads TGCAGCGTTGAAGATCGGGGGGGGCTGTTTTTT. Translation gives CSVEDRGGLFF.

The rearrangement joins TRBV9 to TRBJ1-4; no reliable D call. V was pared by 0 bases and J by 5 bases, with 8 bases between. CDR3 length equals 14 residues. The germline V gene encodes CDR1 SGDLS and CDR2 YYNGEE. The CDR3 is CASSVGTANEKLFF. The CDR3 DNA sequence: TGTGCCAGCAGCGTAGGGACGGCAAATGAAAAACTGTTTTTT.

This clone was seen only a few times. This chain connects TRBV4-2 to TRBJ1-1; D remains ambiguous. V was shortened by 0 bases and J by 5 bases, with 13 bases between the two germline ends. The CDR3 is made up of 15 amino acids. The germline CDR1 and CDR2 sequences are LGHNA and YNFKEQ. In nucleotides, the CDR3 is TGTGCCAGCAGCCAAGATAAGACCCGAAGGACTGAAGCTTTCTTT. Translation: CASSQDKTRRTEAFF.

The chain's CDR3 is CASSRAGQGEKLFF. CDR3 DNA: TGTGCCAGCAGTCGGGCAGGGCAAGGTGAAAAACTGTTTTTT. V usage is TRBV7-2 and J usage is TRBJ1-4; perhaps TRBD1 as D (5 bases). The V end lost 6 bases, the J end lost 7 bases, and 15 bases lay between the germline ends. Germline V gives CDR1 SGHTA, CDR2 FQGNSA. CDR3 length: 14 amino acids.

V is TRBV7-9 and J is TRBJ1-1, with a weak D call TRBD1 (5 bases). Germline V gene lookup returns CDR1 SEHNR and CDR2 FQNEAQ (reference sequence). The CDR3 covers 15 residues. V dropped 5 bases and J dropped 1 base, with 14 bases sitting between them. The CDR3 DNA is TGTGCCAGCAGCCCCCGTGTGGGACGGAACACTGAAGCTTTCTTT. Amino acid sequence: CASSPRVGRNTEAFF.

This clone was picked up a small number of times. This chain links TRBV29-1 with TRBJ2-3; 9 bases fit TRBD1. The CDR3 is made up of 13 amino acids. CDR1 is SQVTM and CDR2 is ANQGSEA in the germline V gene. After removal of 6 bases from V and 4 bases from J, the junction contained 5 bases not matched to a gene. This chain's CDR3 is CSVSTGGPDTQYF. Here the CDR3 DNA reads TGCAGCGTCTCAACAGGGGGCCCAGATACGCAGTATTTT.

This clone is a singleton in its sample. This chain uses TRBV10-2 with TRBJ2-2, with 9 bases lining up with TRBD2. The CDR3 has 18 residues. The V segment lost 8 bases and the J segment 3 bases; nucleotides outside the gene matches: 16. The germline CDR1 and CDR2 sequences are WSHSY and SAAADI. The CDR3 here is CASGLHGRGGRDTGELFF. DNA of the CDR3: TGCGCCAGCGGTCTACATGGGCGGGGGGGCCGGGACACCGGGGAGCTGTTTTTT.

The chain uses TRBV6-5 and TRBJ2-7; D gene uncertain. V was shortened by 8 bases and J by 2 bases, with 19 bases between the two germline ends. Germline CDR1 and CDR2: MNHEY and SVGAGI. This CDR3 spans 15 amino acids. The CDR3 reads CASVPGPSSPYEQYF. The CDR3 bases are TGTGCCAGCGTCCCAGGCCCTAGTAGTCCCTACGAGCAGTACTTC.